Each of the 26 T cell receptor beta chains below was sequenced from the same sample in a study of regulatory T cells in long-lasting Graves disease. Arm-PCR with iRepertoire HTBI primers amplified the CDR3 regions for these TCR beta libraries. Each CDR3 protein is one row after TCRdb ran MiXCR on the multiplex PCR reads. The sample consists of roughly 400,000 distinct CDR3 sequences, around 17% of them appearing once. Sample time point: newly diagnosed GD, antithyroid drugs for less than 3 months. PBMCs provided the RNA from which the TCR library was made. These data were also reused for a study on T cells in Graves' hyperthyroidism and ophthalmopathy.

The starting material was peripheral blood mononuclear cells (PBMCs), obtained at new diagnosis, from a patient treated with antithyroid drugs. These receptors originate from a woman between 18 and 30 years old with Graves disease.

The chain links TRBV27 to TRBJ1-5; D gene ambiguous. Between the trimmed V and J ends, which lost 0 bases and 0 bases, there was a span of 15 bases. Germline CDR1 reads MNHEY; CDR2 reads SMNVEV (reference sequence). This CDR3 is built from 18 residues. The chain's CDR3 is CASSLSFTAAYSNQPQHF. The DNA of the CDR3 is TGTGCCAGCAGTTTATCTTTCACGGCAGCTTATAGCAATCAGCCCCAGCATTTT.

In its sample, this clonotype was seen many times. The V call is TRBV15, the J call TRBJ1-1; possible D gene TRBD1, 6 bases. V was cut by 0 bases and J by 4 bases, with 12 bases left in between. CDR3 length: 15 amino acids. CDR1 and CDR2 from the germline V gene are LNHNV and YYDKDF (reference sequence). The CDR3 protein is CATSRDPGESTEAFF. For the CDR3, the DNA is TGTGCCACCAGCAGAGATCCAGGGGAGAGCACTGAAGCTTTCTTT.

Ten or more counts support this clonotype. This chain uses TRBV24-1 with TRBJ1-1, with TRBD1 matching over 8 bases. This CDR3 is built from 15 residues. V was pared by 9 bases and J by 1 base, with 9 bases of the junction left unmatched. Looked up from germline, CDR1 is KGHDR and CDR2 is SFDVKD. The CDR3 bases are TGTGCCACCCGCGCGGAAGGACAGGGGAACACTGAAGCTTTCTTT. Translating it yields CATRAEGQGNTEAFF.

The chain has TRBV6-5 and TRBJ2-1, with 9 bases identical to TRBD2. Germline CDR1 is MNHEY and CDR2 is SVGAGI. This CDR3 contains 18 residues. V was pared by 1 base and J by 3 bases, with 10 bases of the junction left unmatched. The CDR3 DNA reads as TGTGCCAGCAGTTACTATATCGGCGGGAGGGCCGTCTACAATGAGCAGTTCTTC. The encoded protein is CASSYYIGGRAVYNEQFF.

V gene TRBV20-1 combines with J gene TRBJ2-4, with D perhaps TRBD1 (6 bases). Deletions cut 3 bases from V and 0 bases from J, with 21 bases between. The CDR3 is 18 amino acids. Germline CDR1 and CDR2: DFQATT and SNEGSKA (reference sequence). Written as DNA, the CDR3 is TGCAGTGCTAGGGAACAGGGATGGGGAGTTCTAGCCAAAAACATTCAGTACTTC. It codes for CSAREQGWGVLAKNIQYF.

The chain has TRBV10-3 and TRBJ2-1, with D hard to call. V lost 0 bases and J 0 bases, leaving 9 bases between the germline ends. Germline-derived CDR1 and CDR2 are ENHRY and SYGVKD. This CDR3 comprises 16 residues. CDR3 amino acids: CAISESPAVSYNEQFF. The CDR3 DNA reads as TGTGCCATCAGTGAGTCTCCCGCAGTCTCCTACAATGAGCAGTTCTTC.

This clonotype has ten or more counts. This rearrangement joins TRBV7-2 to TRBJ2-7; 9 bases map to TRBD2. Unmatched junction bases numbered 7, after V lost 0 bases and J lost 4 bases. CDR1 is SGHTA and CDR2 is FQGNSA in the germline V gene. The CDR3 loop spans 16 amino acids. CDR3 region: CASSLAERSGSYEQYF. Written as DNA, the CDR3 is TGTGCCAGCAGCTTAGCGGAACGTAGCGGGAGTTACGAGCAGTACTTC.

This clonotype was observed a handful of times. The gene calls are TRBV4-1 and TRBJ2-7, with D perhaps TRBD1 or TRBD2 (5 bases each). V shed 0 bases and J shed 4 bases, with 16 bases lying between them. CDR3 length: 16 amino acids. Per the germline V gene, CDR1 is MGHRA and CDR2 is YSYEKL. The CDR3 spells CASSQDRWGRGYEQYF. The DNA for the CDR3 is TGCGCCAGCAGCCAAGATCGATGGGGGAGAGGGTACGAGCAGTACTTC.

V usage is TRBV28 and J usage is TRBJ2-1; D unclear. This CDR3 has 13 amino acids. Trimming took 8 bases from V and 5 from J, leaving 13 bases between them. CDR1 is MDHEN and CDR2 is SYDVKM in the germline V gene. CDR3 DNA sequence: TGTGCCAGCCGGATTAGGGCAGACAATGAGCAGTTCTTC. Amino acids: CASRIRADNEQFF.

This clonotype turned up a few times. The chain links TRBV5-5 to TRBJ1-5; 9 bases are a match to TRBD1. The V segment lost 4 bases and the J segment 5 bases; nucleotides outside the gene matches: 10. Germline loops: CDR1 SGHKS, CDR2 YYEKEE (reference sequence). This CDR3 comprises 16 residues. In DNA form, the CDR3 reads TGTGCCAGCAGCCGGGAGGGGGGGACAGGGTATCAGCCCCAGCATTTT. It translates to CASSREGGTGYQPQHF.

Comment on this clonotype: A much larger clone differs from this one at a single base, so this may be a read error. V gene TRBV28 combines with J gene TRBJ1-5, with D unresolved. Near its end, the DNA agrees better with TRBJ2-3, so the J call may be wrong. The germline gives CDR1 MDHEN, CDR2 SYDVKM. This CDR3 is built from 15 residues. CDR3: CASSLFSSLSQPQYF. CDR3 bases: TGTGCCAGCAGTTTATTTTCCAGCCTCAGTCAGCCCCAGTATTTT.

In its sample, this clonotype was seen many times. The gene calls are TRBV7-8 and TRBJ2-3, with TRBD2 matching 8 bases. This CDR3 comprises 14 residues. Germline lookup yields CDR1 SGHVS and CDR2 FQNEAQ. V was pared by 5 bases and J by 6 bases, with 7 bases of the junction left unmatched. The CDR3 DNA is TGTGCCAGCAGCCTCAGCGGGGGTCGGGATACGCAGTATTTT. Its protein product is CASSLSGGRDTQYF.

This clonotype was seen repeatedly, ten times or more. This chain joins TRBV7-3 and TRBJ2-1, with 9 bases lining up with TRBD1. This CDR3 has 15 amino acids. From germline, CDR1 is SGHTA and CDR2 FQGTGA. V was clipped by 5 bases and J by 6 bases; unmatched bases: 8. CDR3 bases: TGTGCCAGCAGCGAGACAGGGGGAGTCAGCAATGAGCAGTTCTTC. Translation gives CASSETGGVSNEQFF.

CDR3 loop: CASSRGSGANVLTF. The CDR3 DNA reads as TGTGCCAGCAGCAGGGGGTCTGGGGCCAACGTCCTGACTTTC. This rearrangement joins TRBV28 to TRBJ2-6, with TRBD1 identical over 7 bases. The germline V gene has CDR1 MDHEN and CDR2 SYDVKM. The V gene end was trimmed by 6 bases and the J gene end by 1 base; junction bases not matched to a gene: 0. There are 14 residues in the CDR3. The entire variable domain, with the rest obtained from reference TRBV28 and TRBJ2-6, is as follows: DVKVTQSSRYLVKRTGEKVFLECVQDMDHENMFWYRQDPGLGLRLIYFSYDVKMKEKGDIPEGYSVSREKKERFSLILESASTNQTSMYLCASSRGSGANVLTFGAGSRLTVL.

This clonotype was detected many times. The V gene is TRBV13, the J gene TRBJ2-1, with TRBD2 matching over 12 bases. Germline V lookup: CDR1 PRHDT, CDR2 FYEKMQ (reference sequence). The CDR3 runs to 15 residues. Trimming removed 5 bases from V and 5 bases from J; junction bases left unmatched: 4. CDR3 coding DNA: TGTGCCAGCAGCCGGAGACTAGCGGGAGACAATGAGCAGTTCTTC. This encodes CASSRRLAGDNEQFF.

This clonotype has at least ten counts. This sequence joins TRBV7-9 and TRBJ2-5; D is ambiguous. V was clipped by 5 bases and J by 5 bases, with 9 bases between them. Germline CDR1 reads SEHNR; CDR2 reads FQNEAQ (reference sequence). CDR3 length: 12 amino acids. The CDR3 nucleotides read TGTGCCAGCAGCCCAACTCTTGAGACCCAGTACTTC. This sequence encodes CASSPTLETQYF. Filled out from reference TRBV7-9 and TRBJ2-5, the complete variable domain reads DTGVSQNPRHKITKRGQNVTFRCDPISEHNRLYWYRQTLGQGPEFLTYFQNEAQLEKSRLLSDRFSAERPKGSFSTLEIQRTEQGDSAMYLCASSPTLETQYFGPGTRLLVL.

J is TRBJ1-6 and V is TRBV6-1; D perhaps matches TRBD1 (5 bases). The CDR3 has 12 amino acids. V was clipped by 6 bases and J by 13 bases, with 13 bases between them. Germline values: CDR1 MNHNS, CDR2 SASEGT. CDR3 in amino acids: CASSPDSTPLHF. DNA for the CDR3: TGTGCCAGCAGCCCTGACAGCACCCCCCTCCACTTT.

Ten or more counts support this clonotype. V is TRBV7-2 and J is TRBJ2-7, with a tentative D call TRBD1 (7 bases). Trimming took 5 bases from V and 6 from J, leaving 20 bases between them. The CDR3 runs 15 residues. Germline CDR1 reads SGHTA; CDR2 reads FQGNSA. CDR3 sequence: CASSTYRGLEGEQYF. Written as DNA, the CDR3 is TGTGCCAGCAGCACCTACAGGGGCCTGGAGGGCGAGCAGTACTTC.

This clonotype was picked up a small number of times. The chain links TRBV18 to TRBJ2-5, with 9 bases aligning to TRBD2. The V gene end was trimmed by 6 bases and the J gene end by 2 bases; junction bases not matched to a gene: 7. The CDR3 is made up of 15 amino acids. Germline assignment: CDR1 KGHSH and CDR2 LQKENI. The DNA for the CDR3 is TGTGCCAGCTCGTCTGTCGCGGGAGGGCAAGAGACCCAGTACTTC. This gives the protein CASSSVAGGQETQYF.

This clonotype has at least ten counts. The CDR3: CASRPPPSGNTQYF. Written as DNA, the CDR3 is TGTGCCAGCAGGCCCCCCCCTAGCGGGAATACGCAGTATTTT. The chain carries TRBV12-3 or TRBV12-4 and TRBJ2-3, with 9 bases matching TRBD2. V lost 6 bases to trimming and J lost 7 bases; unmatched junction nucleotides: 8. The CDR3 totals 14 residues.

The CDR3 loop is CSARAGYNEQFF. The DNA for the CDR3 is TGCAGTGCTAGAGCTGGCTACAATGAGCAGTTCTTC. The chain links TRBV20-1 to TRBJ2-1; D call uncertain. CDR1 is DFQATT and CDR2 is SNEGSKA in the germline V gene (reference sequence). This CDR3 spans 12 amino acids. V dropped 1 base and J dropped 3 bases, with 4 bases sitting between them.

The V gene is TRBV20-1, the J gene TRBJ1-1; D gene ambiguous. This CDR3 region has 13 residues. The V end lost 0 bases, the J end lost 5 bases, and 10 bases lay between the germline ends. Germline loops: CDR1 DFQATT, CDR2 SNEGSKA (reference sequence). CDR3 nucleotide sequence: TGCAGTGCTAGAGAGGTGGGGAGGACTGAAGCTTTCTTT. Encoded protein: CSAREVGRTEAFF.

This chain joins TRBV29-1 and TRBJ2-5, with a possible D match to TRBD2 (7 bases). Trimming took off 5 bases at V and 3 bases at J, with 16 bases between the two ends. The germline V gene encodes CDR1 SQVTM and CDR2 ANQGSEA. The CDR3 length is 14 residues. CDR3 residues: CSVSGEGVEETQYF. The DNA of the CDR3 is TGCAGCGTTTCAGGGGAGGGGGTCGAAGAGACCCAGTACTTC.

This rearrangement joins TRBV10-3 to TRBJ2-1, with TRBD2 matching over 16 bases. The CDR3 loop spans 15 amino acids. V trimming: 6 bases; J trimming: 8 bases; junction bases outside the gene matches: 4. Germline assignment: CDR1 ENHRY and CDR2 SYGVKD. CDR3 coding DNA: TGTGCCATCAGGGGGACTAGCGGGAGGGCAGATGAGCAGTTCTTC. It encodes CAIRGTSGRADEQFF.

The chain recombines TRBV4-1 with TRBJ2-1; TRBD2 might be the D (5 bases). This CDR3 is built from 14 residues. Trimming shortened V by 2 bases and J by 10 bases, and 15 bases separated the two germline ends. Per germline, CDR1 MGHRA and CDR2 YSYEKL. The chain's CDR3 is CASSQQIASSEQFF. The CDR3 DNA follows: TGCGCCAGCAGCCAACAAATAGCGTCGAGCGAGCAGTTCTTC.

V usage is TRBV3-1 and J usage is TRBJ1-2; 9 bases match TRBD1. This CDR3 is 14 amino acids long. V trimming: 1 base; J trimming: 12 bases; junction bases outside the gene matches: 9. Per germline, CDR1 LGHDT and CDR2 YNNKEL (reference sequence). The CDR3 DNA is TGTGCCAGCAGCCAAGTTTCCGGGACAGGGCTTCACACCTTC. This gives the protein CASSQVSGTGLHTF.